Listed below are T cell receptor beta chains from one sample, sequenced in a study of identical twins. Via MiXCR, TCRdb re-called the 5' RACE reads, giving one row per CDR3 protein. The table includes 400,000 to 550,000 distinct CDR3 sequences, less than 25% detected once. The same sample was also studied in work on T cells expressing NK-cell markers.

Material for sequencing was CD4+ T cells sorted from blood. Receptor source: a woman between 18 and 29 years old in good health. Both conserved end residues are part of each CDR3. The D gene is left open where the match is weak. Only part of the rows carry a size: once, few, many, or a class if the clone is expanded.

V: TRBV20-1; J: TRBJ2-3; D: -; size: -; CDR3: CSARRRDTQYF; DNA: TGCAGTGCTAGAAGGCGAGATACGCAGTATTTT
V: TRBV20-1; J: TRBJ2-1; D: TRBD2; size: -; CDR3: CSAPPSGSDEQFF; DNA: TGCAGTGCCCCCCCTAGCGGGAGTGATGAGCAGTTCTTC
V: TRBV18; J: TRBJ1-6; D: -; size: few; CDR3: CASSPSGIDNSPLHF; DNA: TGTGCCAGCTCACCTTCAGGGATCGATAATTCACCCCTCCACTTT
V: TRBV3-1; J: TRBJ2-3; D: -; size: -; CDR3: CASSRFRDTQYF; DNA: TGTGCCAGCAGCCGGTTCCGGGATACGCAGTATTTT
V: TRBV10-3; J: TRBJ1-1; D: -; size: -; CDR3: CAISAGRLNTEAFF; DNA: TGTGCCATCAGTGCGGGACGGTTGAACACTGAAGCTTTCTTT
V: TRBV6-5; J: TRBJ1-3; D: -; size: few; CDR3: CASSYSGLSGNTIYF; DNA: TGTGCCAGCAGTTACTCGGGTCTCTCTGGAAACACCATATATTTT
V: TRBV10-2; J: TRBJ1-6; D: -; size: -; CDR3: CAARRGRNNSPLHF; DNA: TGCGCCGCTCGGCGGGGACGGAATAATTCACCCCTCCACTTT
V: TRBV18; J: TRBJ2-1; D: -; size: -; CDR3: CASSRTVLVNEQFF; DNA: TGTGCCAGCTCCCGGACTGTACTCGTCAATGAGCAGTTCTTC
V: TRBV3-1; J: TRBJ1-1; D: -; size: many; CDR3: CASSSPPGVMNTEAFF; DNA: TGTGCCAGCAGCTCTCCGCCAGGGGTGATGAACACTGAAGCTTTCTTT
V: TRBV9; J: TRBJ1-6; D: -; size: few; CDR3: CASSPRGSYNSPLHF; DNA: TGTGCCAGCAGCCCCAGGGGTTCCTATAATTCACCCCTCCACTTT
V: TRBV7-9; J: TRBJ2-7; D: -; size: -; CDR3: CASSVSTSPYEQYF; DNA: TGTGCCAGCAGCGTTTCGACCTCGCCCTACGAGCAGTACTTC
V: TRBV28; J: TRBJ2-7; D: TRBD1; size: -; CDR3: CASGDVRTGRGLCEQYF; DNA: TGTGCCAGCGGCGACGTAAGAACAGGCAGGGGGTTATGCGAGCAGTACTTC
V: TRBV20-1; J: TRBJ2-1; D: -; size: -; CDR3: CSARDRREGTNEQFF; DNA: TGCAGTGCTAGAGATAGGAGGGAAGGGACGAATGAGCAGTTCTTC
V: TRBV27; J: TRBJ1-3; D: -; size: many; CDR3: CASSLENAGSGNTIYF; DNA: TGTGCCAGCAGTTTAGAAAACGCAGGCTCTGGAAACACCATATATTTT
V: TRBV20-1; J: TRBJ1-4; D: -; size: few; CDR3: CSARGRWDEKLFF; DNA: TGCAGTGCTAGGGGACGGTGGGATGAAAAACTGTTTTTT
V: TRBV10-1; J: TRBJ2-2; D: -; size: few; CDR3: CASSESWNTGELFF; DNA: TGCGCCAGCAGTGAGTCCTGGAACACCGGGGAGCTGTTTTTT
V: TRBV10-3; J: TRBJ2-1; D: -; size: -; CDR3: CAISDTSNYNEQFF; DNA: TGTGCCATCAGTGACACTAGCAACTACAATGAGCAGTTCTTC
V: TRBV20-1; J: TRBJ1-6; D: -; size: -; CDR3: CSASSYNSPLHF; DNA: TGCAGTGCTAGCTCCTATAATTCACCCCTCCACTTT
V: TRBV11-2; J: TRBJ1-2; D: -; size: -; CDR3: CASSLDKQAAGVYGYTF; DNA: TGTGCCAGCAGCTTAGATAAACAGGCTGCAGGGGTCTATGGCTACACCTTC
V: TRBV20-1; J: TRBJ2-7; D: -; size: -; CDR3: CSATQWGLANEQYF; DNA: TGCAGTGCAACCCAATGGGGACTCGCCAACGAGCAGTACTTC
V: TRBV12-3/TRBV12-4; J: TRBJ2-5; D: TRBD1; size: few; CDR3: CASSRRQGKETQYF; DNA: TGTGCCAGCAGCCGACGACAGGGGAAAGAGACCCAGTACTTC
V: TRBV20-1; J: TRBJ2-3; D: -; size: few; CDR3: CSARGPAGDTQYF; DNA: TGCAGTGCCAGGGGACCGGCGGGAGATACGCAGTATTTT
V: TRBV7-6; J: TRBJ1-6; D: -; size: few; CDR3: CASSLASVSPLHF; DNA: TGTGCCAGCAGCTTAGCTAGTGTTTCACCCCTCCACTTT
V: TRBV6-5; J: TRBJ2-6; D: -; size: few; CDR3: CASSYSINSGANVLTF; DNA: TGTGCCAGCAGTTACTCAATAAACTCTGGGGCCAACGTCCTGACTTTC
V: TRBV7-2; J: TRBJ2-1; D: TRBD2; size: few; CDR3: CASSLRLAGRLNEQFF; DNA: TGTGCCAGCAGCTTACGACTAGCGGGCCGTCTCAATGAGCAGTTCTTC
V: TRBV7-2; J: TRBJ1-2; D: -; size: many; CDR3: CASSLVGYGYTF; DNA: TGCGCCAGCAGCTTGGTGGGCTATGGCTACACCTTC
V: TRBV13; J: TRBJ2-7; D: -; size: few; CDR3: CASSSSGWPPRTLDYEQYF; DNA: TGTGCCAGCAGTTCATCAGGGTGGCCTCCTCGAACACTTGACTACGAGCAGTACTTC
V: TRBV6-5; J: TRBJ2-7; D: -; size: -; CDR3: CASSYSAVQYEQYF; DNA: TGTGCCAGCAGTTACTCAGCAGTCCAGTACGAGCAGTACTTC
V: TRBV7-2; J: TRBJ2-5; D: TRBD2; size: few; CDR3: CASSLGPAGGQETQYF; DNA: TGTGCCAGCAGCTTAGGTCCAGCGGGGGGCCAAGAGACCCAGTACTTC
V: TRBV10-1; J: TRBJ2-7; D: TRBD1; size: few; CDR3: CASSKTPGTGSGEQYF; DNA: TGCGCCAGCTCCAAAACTCCCGGGACAGGCAGTGGTGAGCAGTACTTC
V: TRBV20-1; J: TRBJ2-7; D: -; size: -; CDR3: CSARDPRAGDEQYF; DNA: TGCAGTGCTAGAGACCCCCGAGCGGGCGACGAGCAGTACTTC
V: TRBV7-8; J: TRBJ1-1; D: -; size: -; CDR3: CASSLTPFHRVIGTEAFF; DNA: TGTGCCAGCAGCTTAACACCCTTCCACAGGGTAATAGGGACTGAAGCTTTCTTT
V: TRBV19; J: TRBJ1-2; D: TRBD1; size: -; CDR3: CASSPDRRHYGYTF; DNA: TGTGCCAGTAGCCCGGACAGGAGGCACTATGGCTACACCTTC
V: TRBV4-3; J: TRBJ2-4; D: -; size: few; CDR3: CASSQGNIQYF; DNA: TGCGCCAGCAGCCAAGGGAACATTCAGTACTTC
V: TRBV7-2; J: TRBJ1-1; D: -; size: -; CDR3: CASSDTVNTEAFF; DNA: TGTGCCAGCAGCGACACCGTGAACACTGAAGCTTTCTTT
V: TRBV7-3; J: TRBJ1-5; D: -; size: -; CDR3: CASSLGPFEPQHF; DNA: TGTGCCAGCAGCTTAGGGCCCTTCGAGCCCCAGCATTTT
V: TRBV20-1; J: TRBJ1-1; D: -; size: few; CDR3: CSARRDLNTEAFF; DNA: TGCAGTGCTAGAAGAGATCTGAACACTGAAGCTTTCTTT
V: TRBV10-3; J: TRBJ1-1; D: TRBD1; size: medium-sized; CDR3: CASRGIAEAFF; DNA: TGTGCCAGCAGGGGGATTGCTGAAGCTTTCTTT
V: TRBV18; J: TRBJ1-2; D: -; size: few; CDR3: CASSPPGHEYGYTF; DNA: TGTGCCAGCTCACCACCGGGACACGAATATGGCTACACCTTC
V: TRBV12-3/TRBV12-4; J: TRBJ2-7; D: -; size: few; CDR3: CASKRVTGYEQYF; DNA: TGTGCCAGTAAACGAGTTACAGGGTACGAGCAGTACTTC
V: TRBV7-9; J: TRBJ2-7; D: TRBD2; size: -; CDR3: CASESGRRGYEQYF; DNA: TGTGCCAGCGAGAGCGGGAGAAGGGGCTACGAGCAGTACTTC